This paragraph reports one T cell receptor (beta chain). These data belong to a study of blood T cell repertoires in COVID-19. The method was immunoSEQ multiplex PCR; TCRdb's version includes in-frame clones alone and lacks a portion of them. This sample has around 25,000 clones; around 67% occur once, and the top ten carry around 21%. The sequencing sample was made of peripheral blood. This TCR was sampled from a human donor in a cohort sampled during active or convalescent COVID-19.

CDR3 nucleotides: TGTGCCAGTAGTAGGCGGACAGGGGGAGGCGACACTGAAGCTTTCTTT. Its protein product is CASSRRTGGGDTEAFF. This chain connects TRBV19 to TRBJ1-1; 10 positions match TRBD1. V shed 4 bases, J shed 3 bases, and the junction held 8 bases outside the gene matches. Germline V gene lookup returns CDR1 LNHDA and CDR2 SQIVND (reference sequence). CDR3 size: 16 residues.